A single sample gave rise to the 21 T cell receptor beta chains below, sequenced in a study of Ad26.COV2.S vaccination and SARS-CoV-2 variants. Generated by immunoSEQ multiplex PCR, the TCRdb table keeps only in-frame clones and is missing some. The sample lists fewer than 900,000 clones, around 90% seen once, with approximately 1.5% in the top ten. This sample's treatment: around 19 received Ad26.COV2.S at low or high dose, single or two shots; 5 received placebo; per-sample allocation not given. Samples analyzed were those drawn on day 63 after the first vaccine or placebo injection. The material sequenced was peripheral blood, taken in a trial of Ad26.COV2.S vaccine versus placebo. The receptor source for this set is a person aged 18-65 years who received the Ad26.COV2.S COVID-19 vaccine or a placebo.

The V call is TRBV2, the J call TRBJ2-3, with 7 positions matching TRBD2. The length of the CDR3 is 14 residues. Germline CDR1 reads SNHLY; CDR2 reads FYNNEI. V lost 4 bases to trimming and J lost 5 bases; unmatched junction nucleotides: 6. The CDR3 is CASSGLAGQDTQYF. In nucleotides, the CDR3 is TGTGCCAGCAGTGGACTAGCAGGGCAAGATACGCAGTATTTT. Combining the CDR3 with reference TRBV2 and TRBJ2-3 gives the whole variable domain EPEVTQTPSHQVTQMGQEVILRCVPISNHLYFYWYRQILGQKVEFLVSFYNNEISEKSEIFDDQFSVERPDGSNFTLKIRSTKLEDSAMYFCASSGLAGQDTQYFGPGTRLTVL.

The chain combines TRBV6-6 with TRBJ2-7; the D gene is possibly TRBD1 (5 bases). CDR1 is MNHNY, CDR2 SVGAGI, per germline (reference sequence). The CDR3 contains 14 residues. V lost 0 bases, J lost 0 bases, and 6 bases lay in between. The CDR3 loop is CASSYSTDSYEQYF. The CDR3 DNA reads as TGTGCCAGCAGTTACTCGACAGACTCCTACGAGCAGTACTTC.

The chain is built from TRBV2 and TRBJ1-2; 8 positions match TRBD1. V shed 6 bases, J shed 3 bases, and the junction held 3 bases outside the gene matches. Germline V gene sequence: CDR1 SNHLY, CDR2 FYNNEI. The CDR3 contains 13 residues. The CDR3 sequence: CASRSTGDYGYTF. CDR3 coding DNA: TGTGCCAGCAGGTCGACAGGGGACTATGGCTACACCTTC.

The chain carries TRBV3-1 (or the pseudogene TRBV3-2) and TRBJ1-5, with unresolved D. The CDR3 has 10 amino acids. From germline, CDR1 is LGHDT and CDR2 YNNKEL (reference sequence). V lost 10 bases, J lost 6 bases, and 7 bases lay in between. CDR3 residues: CATSGQPQHF. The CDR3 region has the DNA TGTGCCACCTCCGGTCAGCCCCAGCATTTT.

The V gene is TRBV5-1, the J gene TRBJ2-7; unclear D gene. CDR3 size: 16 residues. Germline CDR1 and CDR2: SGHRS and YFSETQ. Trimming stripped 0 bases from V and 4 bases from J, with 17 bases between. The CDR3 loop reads CASSLGSWAEWYEQYF. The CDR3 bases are TGCGCCAGCAGCTTGGGGTCTTGGGCCGAGTGGTACGAGCAGTACTTC.

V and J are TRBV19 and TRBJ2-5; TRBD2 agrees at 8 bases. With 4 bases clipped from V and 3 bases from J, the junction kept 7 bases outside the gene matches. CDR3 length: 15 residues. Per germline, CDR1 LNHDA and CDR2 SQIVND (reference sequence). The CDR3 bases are TGTGCCAGTAGTACAGCCGGGACTAGAAAAGAGACCCAGTACTTC. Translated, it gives CASSTAGTRKETQYF.

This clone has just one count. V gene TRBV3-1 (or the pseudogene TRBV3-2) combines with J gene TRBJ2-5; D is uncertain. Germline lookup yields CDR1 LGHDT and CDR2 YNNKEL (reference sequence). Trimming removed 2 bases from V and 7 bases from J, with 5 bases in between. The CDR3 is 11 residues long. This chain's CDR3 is CASSQLGTQYF. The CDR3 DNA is TGTGCCAGCAGCCAATTAGGGACCCAGTACTTC.

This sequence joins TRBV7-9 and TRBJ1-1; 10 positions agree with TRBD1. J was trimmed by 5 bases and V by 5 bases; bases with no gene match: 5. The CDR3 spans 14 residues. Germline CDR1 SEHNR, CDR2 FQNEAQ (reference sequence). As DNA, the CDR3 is TGTGCCAGCAGCCCCAGACAGGGGGCAACTGAAGCTTTCTTT. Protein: CASSPRQGATEAFF.

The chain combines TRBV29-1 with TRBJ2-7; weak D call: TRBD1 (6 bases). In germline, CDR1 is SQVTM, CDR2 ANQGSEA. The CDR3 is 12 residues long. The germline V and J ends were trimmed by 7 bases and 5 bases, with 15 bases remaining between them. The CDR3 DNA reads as TGCAGCGCCGGTCAGGGGCCCAACGAGCAGTACTTC. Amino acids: CSAGQGPNEQYF.

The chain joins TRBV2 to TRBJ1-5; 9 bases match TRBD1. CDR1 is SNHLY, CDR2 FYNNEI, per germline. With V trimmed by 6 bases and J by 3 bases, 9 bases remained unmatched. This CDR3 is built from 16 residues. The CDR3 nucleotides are TGTGCCAGCAGGGAGGACTGGGACAGGGACAATCAGCCCCAGCATTTT. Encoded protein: CASREDWDRDNQPQHF.

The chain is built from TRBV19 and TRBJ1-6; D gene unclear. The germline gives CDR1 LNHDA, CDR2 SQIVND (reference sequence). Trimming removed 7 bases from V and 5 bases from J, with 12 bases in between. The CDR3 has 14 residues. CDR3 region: CASTFADHNSPLHF. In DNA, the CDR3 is TGTGCCAGTACTTTCGCAGATCATAATTCACCCCTCCACTTT. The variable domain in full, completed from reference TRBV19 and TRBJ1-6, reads DGGITQSPKYLFRKEGQNVTLSCEQNLNHDAMYWYRQDPGQGLRLIYYSQIVNDFQKGDIAEGYSVSREKKESFPLTVTSAQKNPTAFYLCASTFADHNSPLHFGNGTRLTVT.

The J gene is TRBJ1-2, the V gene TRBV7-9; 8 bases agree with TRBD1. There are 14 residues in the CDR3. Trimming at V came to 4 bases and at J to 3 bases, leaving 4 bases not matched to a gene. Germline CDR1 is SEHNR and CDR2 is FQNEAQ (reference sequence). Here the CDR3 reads CASSSTGGDYGYTF. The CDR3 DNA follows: TGTGCCAGCAGCTCCACAGGGGGTGACTATGGCTACACCTTC.

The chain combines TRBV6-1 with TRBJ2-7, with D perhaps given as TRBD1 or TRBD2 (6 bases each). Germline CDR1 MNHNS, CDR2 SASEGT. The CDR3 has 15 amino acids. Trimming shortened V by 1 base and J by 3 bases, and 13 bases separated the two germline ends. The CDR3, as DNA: TGTGCCAGCAGTGAAGACGGGGGCCTCTTCTACGAGCAGTACTTC. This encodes CASSEDGGLFYEQYF.

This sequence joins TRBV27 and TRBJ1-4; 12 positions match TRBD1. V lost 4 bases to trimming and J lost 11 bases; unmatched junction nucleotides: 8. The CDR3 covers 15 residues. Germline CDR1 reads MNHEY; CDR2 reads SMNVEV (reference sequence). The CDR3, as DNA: TGTGCCAGCAGTTCACCGGGACAGGGGGCATGGAAACTGTTTTTT. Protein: CASSSPGQGAWKLFF.

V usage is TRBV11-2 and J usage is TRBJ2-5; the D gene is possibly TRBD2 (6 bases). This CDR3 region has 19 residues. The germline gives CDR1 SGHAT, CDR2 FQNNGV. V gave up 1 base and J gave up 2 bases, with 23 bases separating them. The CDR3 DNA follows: TGTGCCAGCAGCTTAGGGGTTGCCGCGACCGGGACTGTGCAAGAGACCCAGTACTTC. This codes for CASSLGVAATGTVQETQYF.

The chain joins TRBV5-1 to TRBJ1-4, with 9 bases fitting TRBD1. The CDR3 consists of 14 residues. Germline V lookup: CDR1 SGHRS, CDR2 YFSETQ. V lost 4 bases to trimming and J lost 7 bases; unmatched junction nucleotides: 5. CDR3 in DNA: TGCGCCAGCAGCCGCCGGGACAGGGTTGAAAAACTGTTTTTT. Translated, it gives CASSRRDRVEKLFF. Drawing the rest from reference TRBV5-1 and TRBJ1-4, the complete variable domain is KAGVTQTPRYLIKTRGQQVTLSCSPISGHRSVSWYQQTPGQGLQFLFEYFSETQRNKGNFPGRFSGRQFSNSRSEMNVSTLELGDSALYLCASSRRDRVEKLFFGSGTQLSVL.

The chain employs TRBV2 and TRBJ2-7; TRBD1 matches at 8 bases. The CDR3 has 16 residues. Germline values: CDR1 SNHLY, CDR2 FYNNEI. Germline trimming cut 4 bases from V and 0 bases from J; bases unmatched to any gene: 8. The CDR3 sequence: CASSGDRSRSSYEQYF. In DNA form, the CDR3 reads TGTGCCAGCAGTGGGGACAGGTCAAGGAGCTCCTACGAGCAGTACTTC.

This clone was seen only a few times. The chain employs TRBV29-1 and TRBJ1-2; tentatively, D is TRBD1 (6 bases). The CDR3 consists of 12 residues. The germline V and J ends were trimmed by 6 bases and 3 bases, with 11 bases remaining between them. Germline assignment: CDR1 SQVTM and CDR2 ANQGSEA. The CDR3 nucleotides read TGCAGCGTCGGGGGCCCAGACTATGGCTACACCTTC. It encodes CSVGGPDYGYTF.

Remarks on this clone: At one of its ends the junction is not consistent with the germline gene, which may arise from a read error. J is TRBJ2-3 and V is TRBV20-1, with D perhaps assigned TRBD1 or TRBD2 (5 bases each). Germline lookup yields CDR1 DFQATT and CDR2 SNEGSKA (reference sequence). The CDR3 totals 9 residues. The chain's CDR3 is CSALFLGDF. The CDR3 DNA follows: TGCAGTGCTCTCTTCCTGGGGGATTTT.

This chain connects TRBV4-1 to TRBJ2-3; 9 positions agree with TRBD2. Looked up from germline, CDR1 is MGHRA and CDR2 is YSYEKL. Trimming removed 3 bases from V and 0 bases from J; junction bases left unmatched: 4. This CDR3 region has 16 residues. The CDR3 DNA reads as TGCGCCAGCAGCCATCCTAGCGGGGCTAGCACAGATACGCAGTATTTT. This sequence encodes CASSHPSGASTDTQYF.

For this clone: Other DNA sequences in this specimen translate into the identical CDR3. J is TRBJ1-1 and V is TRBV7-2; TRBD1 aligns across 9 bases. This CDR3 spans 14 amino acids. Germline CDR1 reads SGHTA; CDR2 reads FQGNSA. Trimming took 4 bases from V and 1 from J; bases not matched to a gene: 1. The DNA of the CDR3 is TGTGCCAGCAGCTGGGGACAGGGGAACACTGAAGCTTTCTTT. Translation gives CASSWGQGNTEAFF.